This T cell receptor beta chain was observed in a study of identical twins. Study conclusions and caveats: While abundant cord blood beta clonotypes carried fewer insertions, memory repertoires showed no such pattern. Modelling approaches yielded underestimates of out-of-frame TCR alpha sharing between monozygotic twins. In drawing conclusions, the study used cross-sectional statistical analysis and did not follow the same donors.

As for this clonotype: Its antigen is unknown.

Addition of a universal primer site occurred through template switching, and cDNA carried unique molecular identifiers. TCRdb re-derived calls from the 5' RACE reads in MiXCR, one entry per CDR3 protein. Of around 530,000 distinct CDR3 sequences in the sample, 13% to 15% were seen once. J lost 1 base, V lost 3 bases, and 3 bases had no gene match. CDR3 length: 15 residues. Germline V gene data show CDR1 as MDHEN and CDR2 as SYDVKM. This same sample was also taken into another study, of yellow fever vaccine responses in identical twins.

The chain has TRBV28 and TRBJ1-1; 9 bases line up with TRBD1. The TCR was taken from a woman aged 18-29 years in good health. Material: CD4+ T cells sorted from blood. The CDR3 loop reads CASSFGTGRNTEAFF. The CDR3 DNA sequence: TGTGCCAGCAGTTTCGGGACAGGGAGGAACACTGAAGCTTTCTTT.